This is a list of T cell receptor beta chains from one sample in a study of T cell responses to AZD1222 COVID-19 vaccine. Sequencing was performed with immunoSEQ multiplex PCR; in TCRdb, only in-frame clones are kept and a portion is missing. The sample has about 140,000 clones, 88% seen once. The specimen comprised peripheral blood, sampled 28 days after the second AZD1222 dose. These receptor sequences come from an adult who received the AZD1222 COVID-19 vaccine. Both conserved end residues are part of each CDR3.

v_call: TRBV18; j_call: TRBJ1-2; cdr3_aa: CASSQRAESGKNYGYTF
v_call: TRBV29-1; j_call: TRBJ1-6; cdr3_aa: CSVAEGAESPLHF
v_call: TRBV10-3; j_call: TRBJ1-2; cdr3_aa: CASSGRGGGYTF
v_call: TRBV7-9; j_call: TRBJ2-2; cdr3_aa: CASSRDYFGTGELFF
v_call: TRBV3-1/TRBV3-2; j_call: TRBJ2-2; cdr3_aa: CASSHTSGHLRTGELFF
v_call: TRBV27; j_call: TRBJ2-5; cdr3_aa: CASSLAGAGETQYF
v_call: TRBV6-1; j_call: TRBJ2-7; cdr3_aa: CASSEKSGTGARLYEQYF
v_call: TRBV6-5; j_call: TRBJ1-5; cdr3_aa: CASSPGAGQAQPQHF
v_call: TRBV7-3; j_call: TRBJ2-1; cdr3_aa: CASSLSYNEQFF
v_call: TRBV6-6; j_call: TRBJ1-5; cdr3_aa: CASSFFWNNQPQHF
v_call: TRBV5-8; j_call: TRBJ2-7; cdr3_aa: CASSPLQLRRGGGYEQYF
v_call: TRBV2; j_call: TRBJ1-6; cdr3_aa: CASSERGDNSPLHF
v_call: TRBV12-3/TRBV12-4; j_call: TRBJ2-3; cdr3_aa: CASSLSGDTQYF
v_call: TRBV28; j_call: TRBJ2-7; cdr3_aa: CASSTRQAAQYF
v_call: TRBV7-8; j_call: TRBJ1-1; cdr3_aa: CASSLQGAEMNTEAFF
v_call: TRBV6-5; j_call: TRBJ2-7; cdr3_aa: CASSYGQGQGYEQYF
v_call: TRBV18; j_call: TRBJ1-1; cdr3_aa: CASSPRPAPGVEAFF
v_call: TRBV30; j_call: TRBJ2-2; cdr3_aa: CAWSPLGYTGELFF
v_call: TRBV2; j_call: TRBJ2-3; cdr3_aa: CASRSAATDTQYF
v_call: TRBV6-5; j_call: TRBJ1-5; cdr3_aa: CASSPSGRGQPQHF
v_call: TRBV5-1; j_call: TRBJ1-5; cdr3_aa: CASSLAGGNTQHF
v_call: TRBV10-3; j_call: TRBJ1-1; cdr3_aa: CAITPRGGVNEAFF
v_call: TRBV27; j_call: TRBJ2-1; cdr3_aa: CASSLNPGQDYNEQFF
v_call: TRBV28; j_call: TRBJ1-1; cdr3_aa: CASGDRGKAFF